This TCR beta chain is drawn from a study of tumor and adjacent non-tumor tissue in lung cancer. Study in general: Aged about 31 to 85 years, patients included nine to eleven men and roughly 5 women with stage I to III disease.

TCRbeta libraries were built with three rounds of nested PCR, modified from ARM-PCR. TCRdb redid the calling of the multiplex PCR reads with MiXCR, one entry per CDR3 protein. The top ten hold 15% of the sample, which has 89,000 or so distinct CDR3 sequences, about 66% seen once. Notes on the study in general: Tumor repertoires had a smaller top 100 clone share than normal lung.

As regards this clonotype: What it binds is not known.

RNA was extracted from bulk tissue without any cell sorting. The CDR3 is 15 amino acids. The V and J ends lost 4 bases and 11 bases, in that order; junction bases with no gene match: 15. CDR1 MNHNY and CDR2 SVGAGI come from the germline V gene (reference sequence). Sequencing was performed on lung tumor tissue. The genes are TRBV6-6 and TRBJ1-2, with 8 positions matching TRBD1. The source is a man between 65 and 85 years old with non-small cell lung cancer. CDR3 sequence reads: CASSSLDRGDCGYTF. DNA of the CDR3: TGTGCCAGCAGTTCTCTCGACAGGGGAGACTGTGGTTACACCTTC.